The TCR beta chain under discussion was sequenced for a study of T cell repertoires in cytomegalovirus infection (dated by TCRdb to the late 2010s). As for the study more broadly: Donor HLA type was relevant to the analysis, because carriage of CMV infection together with the matching HLA type was indicated by public TCR beta signatures.

For sequencing, an Illumina HiSeq 1500 was employed. TCRdb redid the processing of the public reads, applying fastp at Q25 and MiXCR, and retained in-frame beta chains. Rows with a matching CDR3 protein are joined into one entry that keeps the most common DNA and genes. This sample has hundreds of thousands of distinct CDR3 sequences in its table, and approximately 34% of those were observed once. The ten largest clones represent under 3% of the sample. Overall results and qualifications from the work: The ex vivo response was dominated by HLA-C-restricted CMV-specific TCR beta clonotypes, which also provided the single most frequent clonotype in two of eight donors. Carriers of CMV infection plus the relevant HLA type were discriminated by the cumulative frequency of public TCR beta family members in the study cohort and in an independent roughly 370-donor cohort.

CDR1 MNHEY and CDR2 SMNVEV were looked up in the germline V gene (reference sequence). The cysteine opens and the phenylalanine closes a CDR3 of 15 amino acids. The read is trimmed to its CDR3 DNA, 45 bases read in frame from base 1. V is pared back by 7 bases and J by 3 bases, with 13 bases lying between the germline termini. Worth noting for this clonotype: Its antigen is not yet known. No base quality values were provided; no much bigger clone lies one nucleotide off.

Sequencing was carried out using PBMCs. The source of this sequence is a human donor in good health (CMV status not recorded). Some clones in this sample may be carry-over from other donors' samples. The V and J genes are TRBV27 and TRBJ1-6, with no reliable assignment of the D segment. The CDR3 loop reads CASTLAWDYNSPLHF. DNA sequence: TGTGCCAGCACCCTAGCGTGGGACTATAATTCACCCCTCCACTTT.